The 26 T cell receptor beta chains listed next were all sequenced from one sample in a study of blood T cell repertoires in COVID-19. Sequenced by immunoSEQ multiplex PCR; TCRdb stores in-frame clones only, minus some. The table has 30,000 to 40,000 clones, 83% seen once. The specimen was peripheral blood. The receptors shown here come from a man aged 45-65 years with acute or convalescent COVID-19.

This chain joins TRBV28 and TRBJ1-1; 8 positions match TRBD1. The trim removed 8 bases at V and 0 bases at J, leaving 8 bases unmatched. The V gene's germline CDR1 is MDHEN and CDR2 SYDVKM. The CDR3 has 15 amino acids. The chain's CDR3 is CASGGQADLNTEAFF. DNA for the CDR3: TGTGCCAGCGGGGGACAGGCGGATTTGAACACTGAAGCTTTCTTT.

The chain is built from TRBV29-1 and TRBJ1-2, with D maybe TRBD1 (6 bases). CDR1 and CDR2 (germline): SQVTM, ANQGSEA. The CDR3 is 13 residues long. Trimming pared 6 bases from V and 2 bases from J, leaving 13 bases between. The CDR3 protein is CSVRNRENYGYTF. The CDR3 bases are TGCAGCGTGAGGAACAGGGAGAACTATGGCTACACCTTC.

The CDR3 is CASRGQEETQYF. The CDR3 region has the DNA TGTGCCAGCAGGGGACAGGAAGAGACCCAGTACTTC. This chain connects TRBV2 to TRBJ2-5; 8 bases agree with TRBD1. V shed 6 bases, J shed 3 bases, and the junction held 0 bases outside the gene matches. The CDR3 has 12 amino acids. Germline-derived CDR1 and CDR2 are SNHLY and FYNNEI. Supplemented by reference TRBV2 and TRBJ2-5, the full variable domain reads EPEVTQTPSHQVTQMGQEVILRCVPISNHLYFYWYRQILGQKVEFLVSFYNNEISEKSEIFDDQFSVERPDGSNFTLKIRSTKLEDSAMYFCASRGQEETQYFGPGTRLLVL.

This clone was picked up one time. CDR3 DNA sequence: TGTGCCAGCAGCGTCCGCGACAGGGTGGAGTACTTC. Translation: CASSVRDRVEYF. The chain carries TRBV11-3 and TRBJ2-7; TRBD1 matches at 7 bases. The CDR3 length is 12 residues. The germline gives CDR1 SGHNT, CDR2 YENEEA. The V and J ends lost 5 bases and 11 bases, in that order; junction bases with no gene match: 9.

J is TRBJ2-3 and V is TRBV6-6; D ambiguous. Germline-derived CDR1 and CDR2 are MNHNY and SVGAGI (reference sequence). V was cut by 2 bases and J by 6 bases, with 3 bases left in between. CDR3 length equals 11 residues. CDR3 in amino acids: CASSYLDTQYF. The CDR3 DNA sequence: TGTGCCAGCAGTTACCTGGATACGCAGTATTTT.

This chain links TRBV29-1 with TRBJ2-7; the D gene is possibly TRBD2 (6 bases). The CDR3 length is 13 residues. CDR1 and CDR2 (germline): SQVTM, ANQGSEA. V was cut by 4 bases and J by 7 bases, with 17 bases left in between. The CDR3 DNA follows: TGCAGCGTTGCATCGACGGAGGGGTTGGAGCAGTACTTC. It is translated as CSVASTEGLEQYF.

V and J are TRBV4-1 and TRBJ1-1; 7 bases line up with TRBD1. Germline CDR1 is MGHRA and CDR2 is YSYEKL. The ends lost 4 bases at V and 4 bases at J; junction bases unmatched: 15. The CDR3 extends over 17 amino acids. The CDR3 DNA sequence: TGCGCCAGCAGCCTCCTGGTAACAGGGGCGGCGGCCACTGAAGCTTTCTTT. This sequence encodes CASSLLVTGAAATEAFF.

The chain recombines TRBV28 with TRBJ1-6, with 9 bases aligning to TRBD1. Germline CDR1 MDHEN, CDR2 SYDVKM. Losses at the gene ends were 3 bases for V and 7 bases for J; bases not matched to a gene: 7. CDR3 length: 16 amino acids. The CDR3 spells CASSFPPGQGNSPLHF. CDR3 nucleotide sequence: TGTGCCAGCAGTTTTCCCCCGGGACAGGGAAATTCACCCCTCCACTTT.

The V call is TRBV19, the J call TRBJ2-1; the match to TRBD2 covers 11 bases. Germline-derived CDR1 and CDR2 are LNHDA and SQIVND (reference sequence). The CDR3 covers 15 residues. V was pared by 5 bases and J by 3 bases, with 3 bases of the junction left unmatched. For the CDR3, the DNA is TGTGCCAGTAGTTCCGGGACTAGCGGCTACAATGAGCAGTTCTTC. Protein sequence: CASSSGTSGYNEQFF.

This chain connects TRBV5-1 to TRBJ2-7, with 7 bases lining up with TRBD1. Germline V gene lookup returns CDR1 SGHRS and CDR2 YFSETQ. Trimming removed 4 bases from V and 2 bases from J; junction bases left unmatched: 6. The CDR3 sequence is 14 residues long. Written as DNA, the CDR3 is TGCGCCAGCAGCATAGGGACAGAACCCTACGAGCAGTACTTC. Protein product: CASSIGTEPYEQYF.

The V and J genes are TRBV28 and TRBJ2-3; D is undetermined. Germline values: CDR1 MDHEN, CDR2 SYDVKM. The CDR3 contains 16 residues. With 1 base removed from V and 3 bases from J, the gap between germline ends came to 14 bases. This CDR3 is CASSLFHTSKTDTQYF. DNA for the CDR3: TGTGCCAGCAGTTTATTTCATACATCGAAGACAGATACGCAGTATTTT.

The V call is TRBV27, the J call TRBJ1-4; 8 bases match TRBD1. V was pared by 3 bases and J by 8 bases, with 5 bases of the junction left unmatched. The length of the CDR3 is 14 residues. CDR1 and CDR2 (germline): MNHEY, SMNVEV (reference sequence). Written as DNA, the CDR3 is TGTGCCAGCAGTTTCAGGGGGCCCCGGGAAAAACTGTTTTTT. Translation gives CASSFRGPREKLFF.

The rearrangement joins TRBV19 to TRBJ2-1; TRBD2 matches at 9 bases. Germline loops: CDR1 LNHDA, CDR2 SQIVND (reference sequence). The CDR3 covers 17 residues. V lost 0 bases and J lost 8; bases outside the gene matches: 11. CDR3 sequence reads: CASSIDPRGGREDEQFF. The DNA for the CDR3 is TGTGCCAGTAGTATAGACCCGAGGGGCGGGAGGGAAGATGAGCAGTTCTTC.

The chain carries TRBV7-9 and TRBJ1-3, with 8 bases fitting TRBD1. CDR3 length: 15 residues. Germline V gene sequence: CDR1 SEHNR, CDR2 FQNEAQ (reference sequence). The V gene end was trimmed by 4 bases and the J gene end by 3 bases; junction bases not matched to a gene: 5. Written as DNA, the CDR3 is TGTGCCAGCAGCTCGACAGGGGTTGATGGAAACACCATATATTTT. Protein: CASSSTGVDGNTIYF.

The chain recombines TRBV7-3 with TRBJ1-1; unclear D gene. CDR1 is SGHTA, CDR2 FQGTGA, per germline. Trimming removed 10 bases from V and 4 bases from J, with 16 bases in between. There are 13 residues in the CDR3. CDR3 nucleotides: TGTGCCACCCAGGAGGGTTCGGGCACTGAAGCTTTCTTT. The encoded protein is CATQEGSGTEAFF.

V is TRBV3-1 (or the pseudogene TRBV3-2) and J is TRBJ2-4, with TRBD1 as a possible D gene (5 bases). The CDR3 has 15 residues. The V gene's germline CDR1 is LGHDT and CDR2 YNNKEL (reference sequence). The ends were cut back, 0 bases at V and 12 bases at J, with 18 bases in the middle. The CDR3 nucleotides read TGTGCCAGCAGCCAAGACGTGGGGCCTCAAAACGATCAGTACTTC. Protein sequence: CASSQDVGPQNDQYF.

The chain recombines TRBV24-1 with TRBJ2-3, with D perhaps matching TRBD2 (6 bases). V was cut by 7 bases and J by 2 bases, with 18 bases left in between. Germline V CDR1 and CDR2: KGHDR, SFDVKD. The CDR3 is made up of 16 amino acids. The CDR3 here is CATSSGGAGPTDTQYF. The CDR3 coding sequence is TGTGCCACCAGCTCCGGAGGGGCAGGACCCACAGATACGCAGTATTTT.

The V gene is TRBV19, the J gene TRBJ2-1, with 9 bases aligning to TRBD2. J was trimmed by 4 bases and V by 3 bases; bases with no gene match: 7. The CDR3 runs to 16 residues. The V gene's germline CDR1 is LNHDA and CDR2 SQIVND (reference sequence). The CDR3 DNA is TGTGCCAGTAGTATCGTGCCCAGCGGGGGGTACAATGAGCAGTTCTTC. It translates to CASSIVPSGGYNEQFF.

The chain carries TRBV18 and TRBJ2-7; possible D gene TRBD2, 5 bases. This CDR3 has 13 amino acids. Looked up from germline, CDR1 is KGHSH and CDR2 is LQKENI. V was shortened by 5 bases and J by 2 bases, with 10 bases between the two germline ends. CDR3 in amino acids: CASSGERTYEQYF. The DNA of the CDR3 is TGTGCCAGCTCAGGGGAGCGGACCTACGAGCAGTACTTC.

The genes are TRBV28 and TRBJ2-2, with 12 bases aligning to TRBD2. From germline, CDR1 is MDHEN and CDR2 SYDVKM. The CDR3 loop spans 16 amino acids. V lost 5 bases and J lost 6; bases outside the gene matches: 7. CDR3 sequence: CASSLGLAGRAGELFF. Here the CDR3 DNA reads TGTGCCAGCAGTCTCGGACTAGCGGGAAGGGCCGGGGAGCTGTTTTTT.

This chain joins TRBV10-2 and TRBJ2-7, with TRBD2 matching 8 bases. V gave up 3 bases and J gave up 3 bases; unmatched junction bases: 7. Germline CDR1 and CDR2: WSHSY and SAAADI. The CDR3 runs to 15 residues. CDR3 in DNA: TGCGCCAGCAGTGATTTTATAGCGGGGTTCTACGAGCAGTACTTC. It encodes CASSDFIAGFYEQYF.

The rearrangement uses TRBV7-9 and TRBJ1-1; D is undetermined. The CDR3 sequence is 12 residues long. CDR1 is SEHNR and CDR2 is FQNEAQ in the germline V gene (reference sequence). Trimming pared 2 bases from V and 2 bases from J, leaving 3 bases between. The CDR3 DNA sequence: TGTGCCAGCAGCTTAATAAACACTGAAGCTTTCTTT. Translating it yields CASSLINTEAFF.

CDR3: CATSLAGYNEQFF. CDR3 DNA: TGTGCCACCAGTTTAGCGGGATACAATGAGCAGTTCTTC. This chain uses TRBV15 with TRBJ2-1; 8 bases match TRBD2. The CDR3 covers 13 residues. The V gene's germline CDR1 is LNHNV and CDR2 YYDKDF (reference sequence). V was pared by 6 bases and J by 4 bases, with 2 bases of the junction left unmatched.

V and J are TRBV4-1 and TRBJ1-5; D possibly corresponds to TRBD1 (5 bases). From germline, CDR1 is MGHRA and CDR2 YSYEKL. The CDR3 is 15 residues long. Between the trimmed V and J ends, which lost 2 bases and 5 bases, there was a span of 13 bases. The CDR3 region has the DNA TGCGCCAGCAGCCAACTTCTGGGGCTTGATCAGCCCCAGCATTTT. This encodes CASSQLLGLDQPQHF.

This chain links TRBV9 with TRBJ2-2; 7 nucleotides match TRBD1. Germline loops: CDR1 SGDLS, CDR2 YYNGEE. CDR3 length: 14 residues. J gave up 6 bases and V 0 bases, and 2 bases lay outside the gene matches. CDR3 protein: CASSVVTGAGELFF. The CDR3 DNA sequence: TGTGCCAGCAGCGTAGTCACAGGGGCCGGGGAGCTGTTTTTT.

The rearrangement uses TRBV4-1 and TRBJ2-6, with D possibly being TRBD2 (6 bases). This CDR3 is built from 14 residues. V was pared by 4 bases and J by 3 bases, with 7 bases between. From germline, CDR1 is MGHRA and CDR2 YSYEKL. The CDR3 protein is CASSRGVGANVLTF. As DNA, the CDR3 is TGCGCCAGCAGCCGGGGGGTTGGGGCCAACGTCCTGACTTTC.